Each of the 6 T cell receptor beta chains below was sequenced from the same sample in a study of tumor-infiltrating lymphocytes in primary liver carcinoma. Constant-region priming of roughly 0.45 ug total RNA yielded TCR beta cDNA. Three nested multiplex PCR rounds, a slightly modified ARM-PCR, produced the libraries for TCR beta. Two initial PCR rounds of ten to eleven cycles each paired TRBV1-TRBV30 forward primers with a C-beta reverse primer. TCRdb ran MiXCR on the multiplex PCR reads and lists one entry per CDR3 protein. The table has 310,000 or so distinct CDR3 sequences, approximately 54% seen once; the top ten hold approximately 15%. In addition to blood RNA drawn from unsorted whole blood, germline DNA was extracted. The sequenced material came from peripheral blood. Receptors were obtained from a woman aged 25 to 39 with primary liver carcinoma and hepatitis B virus infection.

This clonotype was seen at least ten times. Written as DNA, the CDR3 is TGTGCCAGCAGCTCCGGGACCCTTTACGAGCAGTACTTC. This encodes CASSSGTLYEQYF. This rearrangement joins TRBV7-8 to TRBJ2-7; D may be TRBD1 or TRBD2 (5 bases each). The CDR3 totals 13 residues. The germline V gene encodes CDR1 SGHVS and CDR2 FQNEAQ. Trimming took off 4 bases at V and 4 bases at J, with 11 bases between the two ends.

The rearrangement uses TRBV5-5 and TRBJ1-4; D is uncertain. Looked up from germline, CDR1 is SGHKS and CDR2 is YYEKEE (reference sequence). The CDR3 length is 14 residues. V shed 2 bases and J shed 5 bases, with 10 bases lying between them. The CDR3 nucleotides read TGTGCCAGCAGCTTTGCGGGAGGGAATGAAAAACTGTTTTTT. Its protein is CASSFAGGNEKLFF. The variable domain in full, completed from reference TRBV5-5 and TRBJ1-4, reads DAGVTQSPTHLIKTRGQQVTLRCSPISGHKSVSWYQQVLGQGPQFIFQYYEKEERGRGNFPDRFSARQFPNYSSELNVNALLLGDSALYLCASSFAGGNEKLFFGSGTQLSVL.

Worth noting for this clonotype: An end of the junction does not agree with germline; a read error may underlie this. V is TRBV28 and J is TRBJ2-5; D perhaps matches TRBD2 (5 bases). The CDR3 consists of 15 residues. The germline gives CDR1 MDHEN, CDR2 SYDVKM. The CDR3 sequence: CTSSTPAAEGETQYF. Written as DNA, the CDR3 is TGTACCAGCAGTACCCCGGCGGCAGAGGGAGAGACCCAGTACTTC.

Comment on this clonotype: A clone one base away is much larger, so this may be a read error. The CDR3 DNA sequence: TGCAGCCTTGGATTAAACTTGGCAGATACGCAGTATTTT. It specifies CSLGLNLADTQYF. V usage is TRBV29-1 and J usage is TRBJ2-3; D unclear. Germline lookup yields CDR1 SQVTM and CDR2 ANQGSEA. V was pared by 8 bases and J by 4 bases, with 16 bases between. This CDR3 contains 13 residues.

For this clonotype: Sequence at one end of the junction differs from germline and may be a read error. This chain uses TRBV4-1 with TRBJ2-1; 8 bases map to TRBD2. The CDR3 runs to 15 residues. Germline V gene lookup returns CDR1 MGHRA and CDR2 YSYEKL. This CDR3 is CPSSSREGGLREQFF. DNA for the CDR3: TGCCCCAGCAGCTCTCGGGAGGGCGGCCTCCGGGAGCAGTTCTTC.

The rearrangement joins TRBV11-2 to TRBJ1-4; perhaps TRBD1 as D (5 bases). From germline, CDR1 is SGHAT and CDR2 FQNNGV. The CDR3 sequence is 13 residues long. V lost 7 bases and J 7 bases, leaving 13 bases between the germline ends. In DNA form, the CDR3 reads TGTGCCAGCAATAGGGGTTTGAGTGAAAAACTGTTTTTT. This gives the protein CASNRGLSEKLFF.